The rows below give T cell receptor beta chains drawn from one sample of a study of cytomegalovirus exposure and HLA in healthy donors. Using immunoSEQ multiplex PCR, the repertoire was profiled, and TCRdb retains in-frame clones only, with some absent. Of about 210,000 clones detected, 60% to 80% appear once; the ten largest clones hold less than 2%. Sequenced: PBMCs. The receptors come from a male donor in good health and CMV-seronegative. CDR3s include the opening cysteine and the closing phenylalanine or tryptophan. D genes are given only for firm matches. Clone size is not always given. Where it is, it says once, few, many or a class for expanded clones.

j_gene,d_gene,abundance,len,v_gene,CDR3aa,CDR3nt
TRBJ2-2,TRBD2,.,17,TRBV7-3,CASSAWGGTARPGELFF,TGTGCCAGCAGCGCCTGGGGAGGGACGGCCCGACCCGGGGAGCTGTTTTTT
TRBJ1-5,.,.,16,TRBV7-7,CASSLDGGDSNQPQHF,TGTGCCAGCAGCTTAGATGGGGGGGACAGCAATCAGCCCCAGCATTTT
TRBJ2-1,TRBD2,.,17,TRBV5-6,CASSLAGGLAGWDEQFF,TGTGCCAGCAGCTTGGCCGGGGGGCTAGCGGGCTGGGATGAGCAGTTCTTC
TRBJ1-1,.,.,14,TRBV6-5,CASSYSGVNTEAFF,TGTGCCAGCAGTTACTCCGGGGTGAACACTGAAGCTTTCTTT
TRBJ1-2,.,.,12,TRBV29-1,CSVEVASYGYTF,TGCAGCGTTGAGGTGGCTAGCTATGGCTACACCTTC
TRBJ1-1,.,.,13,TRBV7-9,CASSLTMRTEAFF,TGTGCCAGCAGCTTAACCATGAGAACTGAAGCTTTCTTT
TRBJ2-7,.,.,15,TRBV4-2,CASSQELASYYEQYF,TGTGCCAGCAGCCAAGAACTAGCCTCATACTACGAGCAGTACTTC
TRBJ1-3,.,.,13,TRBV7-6,CASSLDTGNTIYF,TGTGCCAGCAGCCTCGACACTGGAAACACCATATATTTT
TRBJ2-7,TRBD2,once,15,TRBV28,CASSSGLAGPYEQYF,TGTGCCAGCAGTTCTGGACTAGCGGGCCCCTACGAGCAGTACTTC
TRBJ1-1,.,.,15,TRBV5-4,CASSSSGGRGTEAFF,TGTGCCAGCAGCTCCTCGGGGGGGCGAGGAACTGAAGCTTTCTTT
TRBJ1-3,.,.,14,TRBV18,CASSPESSGNTIYF,TGTGCCAGCTCACCAGAGAGCTCTGGAAACACCATATATTTT
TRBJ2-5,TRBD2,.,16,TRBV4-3,CASSQGTSGGVETQYF,TGCGCCAGCAGCCAAGGGACTAGCGGGGGGGTGGAGACCCAGTACTTC
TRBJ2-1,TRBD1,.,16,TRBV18,CASSPIGTGKRNEQFF,TGTGCCAGCTCACCCATCGGGACAGGGAAAAGAAATGAGCAGTTCTTC
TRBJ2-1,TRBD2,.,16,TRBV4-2,CASSHIERESYNEQFF,TGTGCCAGCAGCCACATAGAGCGGGAGAGTTACAATGAGCAGTTCTTC
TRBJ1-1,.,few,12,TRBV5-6,CASSLAGPEAFF,TGTGCCAGCAGCTTGGCAGGCCCTGAAGCTTTCTTT